This T cell receptor beta chain is from a study of T-cell reconstitution after alpha-beta-depleted transplantation in children. This clonotype was recorded many times. The CDR3 has 14 residues. Trimming took 8 bases from V and 6 from J, leaving 14 bases between them. Germline assignment: CDR1 SNHLY and CDR2 FYNNEI. TCRbeta library construction was performed incorporating unique molecular identifiers. MiXCR was run by TCRdb on the PCR reads, yielding one entry per CDR3 protein. The sample contains a few hundred thousand distinct CDR3 sequences, approximately 9.8% of which appear only once. The receptor's source is a human donor who donated a stem cell graft to a child with SCID. V is TRBV2 and J is TRBJ1-6; no definite D call. The sequenced sample was PBMCs from the stem cell graft donor, obtained from the stem cell graft. CDR3 sequence reads: CASRLDGPNSPLHF. The CDR3 DNA reads TGTGCCAGCCGCTTGGACGGACCTAATTCACCCCTCCACTTT.